This is a list of T cell receptor beta chains from one sample in a study of response to subunit inactivated influenza vaccine. TCRdb itself ran the RT-PCR reads through MiXCR, one entry per CDR3 protein. This sample carries roughly 700,000 distinct CDR3 sequences, roughly 13% of them seen once, and the ten largest clones take 5.5% to 7%. The sequenced sample was PBMCs from blood, obtained around 15 days before vaccination. The receptor source for this set is a man in his fifties who received an inactivated influenza vaccine. Both conserved end residues are trimmed from each CDR3. Each record gives: V gene, CDR3 protein.

>TRBV20-1
SAPDGTYEQY
>TRBV7-2
ASSFPHSGSHEQY
>TRBV4-3
ASSLNLGVMETQY
>TRBV15
ATSRDPDSRETQY
>TRBV20-1
CATKWGERGGADTQY
>TRBV25-1
ASSIQGSGNTIY
>TRBV15
ATSRDKGIQETQY
>TRBV20-1
SARFGGGAYNEQF
>TRBV10-3
ATNGPGQGIETQY
>TRBV5-1
ASSTTSGRLNEQF
>TRBV10-3
AISPGKYEQY
>TRBV12-3/TRBV12-4
ASSLARGRLGEQF
>TRBV27
ASSSGQGMSSSYGYT
>TRBV20-1
SARETRTYNEQF
>TRBV29-1
SVKQGRETQY
>TRBV29-1
SVLQGPYGYT
>TRBV7-2
ASSLGQGMGGYT
>TRBV5-1
ASSLRPEVETQY
>TRBV5-6
ASSGTADEQY
>TRBV12-3/TRBV12-4
ASRDPRTGATDTQY
>TRBV7-9
ASSSGGLVPYGYT
>TRBV24-1
ATSDFRQGTYGYT
>TRBV6-5
ASSYYHRWGQNTEAF
>TRBV19
ASSIASAETQY
>TRBV12-3/TRBV12-4
ASTLTNTDTQY
>TRBV6-5
ASSYSTPSRNFGDSPLH
>TRBV6-1
ASTLESGSSYEQY
>TRBV4-3
ASSQDIKRRSTGELF
>TRBV5-1
ASGLSGSISTDTQY
>TRBV10-3
AISDLGGNEKLF
>TRBV10-3
AISDQRLRDNYYGYT
>TRBV6-2/TRBV6-3
ASRRDTASPLH
>TRBV10-3
AISEGVGTQY
>TRBV28
ASIRGPNTDTQY
>TRBV7-2
ASSLINKEAF
>TRBV28
ASSPRDSPYNEQF
>TRBV6-2/TRBV6-3
ASSPGTSGDPYEQY
>TRBV28
ASSFLSGVEDIQY
>TRBV12-3/TRBV12-4
ASSPRGPYPTNEQF
>TRBV6-5
ASSYRRRTSGASTDTQY
>TRBV4-1
ASSQSSSGGTGELF